The 15 T cell receptor beta chains presented below share a single source sample, sequenced in a study of shared clonotypes between healthy human individuals. Generated by immunoSEQ multiplex PCR, the TCRdb table keeps only in-frame clones and is missing some. This repertoire shows over 2 million clones, less than 95% found once; its top ten account for approximately 0.39%. Sequenced: naive CD4+ T cells from PBMCs. Subset in this sample: CD45RA+ positively selected. The receptors originated from a man in his late teens or twenties in good health. Some clones in this sample may be carry-over from other donors' samples.

The rearrangement links TRBV9 to TRBJ2-3; TRBD1 aligns across 7 bases. Trimming cost V 0 bases and J 4 bases; bases outside gene matches: 2. The CDR3 has 14 amino acids. Germline values: CDR1 SGDLS, CDR2 YYNGEE. The CDR3, as DNA: TGTGCCAGCAGCGTAGGACAGGGCGCAGATACGCAGTATTTT. Its translation is CASSVGQGADTQYF.

The chain recombines TRBV28 with TRBJ2-7; no clear D gene. The CDR3 loop spans 15 amino acids. Between the trimmed V and J ends, which lost 3 bases and 0 bases, there was a span of 12 bases. CDR1 MDHEN and CDR2 SYDVKM come from the germline V gene. The CDR3 here is CASSFPGSPSYEQYF. The CDR3 bases are TGTGCCAGCAGTTTTCCTGGAAGTCCCTCCTACGAGCAGTACTTC.

V and J are TRBV7-6 and TRBJ2-2; possibly TRBD2 for D (6 bases). Trimming left V 4 bases short and J 7 bases short, with 19 bases between. Germline-derived CDR1 and CDR2 are SGHVS and FNYEAQ. The CDR3 extends over 16 amino acids. In DNA form, the CDR3 reads TGTGCCAGCAGCTCACCCCCCGGGACTGAGTACGGGGAGCTGTTTTTT. This gives the protein CASSSPPGTEYGELFF. The full variable domain, rest sourced from reference TRBV7-6 and TRBJ2-2, is GAGVSQSPRYKVTKRGQDVALRCDPISGHVSLYWYRQALGQGPEFLTYFNYEAQQDKSGLPNDRFSAERPEGSISTLTIQRTEQRDSAMYRCASSSPPGTEYGELFFGEGSRLTVL.

This chain joins TRBV5-1 and TRBJ1-4; 9 nucleotides match TRBD1. The germline CDR1 and CDR2 sequences are SGHRS and YFSETQ. This CDR3 spans 16 amino acids. Trimming removed 0 bases from V and 8 bases from J; junction bases left unmatched: 8. CDR3 DNA: TGCGCCAGCAGCTTGGATCCGGGACAGGGTATGGAAAAACTGTTTTTT. Its protein is CASSLDPGQGMEKLFF.

The chain is built from TRBV11-3 and TRBJ2-3, with TRBD1 as a possible D gene (5 bases). V was shortened by 0 bases and J by 5 bases, with 9 bases between the two germline ends. There are 14 residues in the CDR3. Germline CDR1 is SGHNT and CDR2 is YENEEA. Here the CDR3 DNA reads TGTGCCAGCAGCTTAGATCCGGACAAAGATACGCAGTATTTT. This translates into CASSLDPDKDTQYF.

There are a few counts of this clone. This sample includes further DNA sequences coding for the same CDR3. The chain uses TRBV30 and TRBJ1-1, with a weak D call TRBD1 (6 bases). The V and J ends lost 0 bases and 2 bases respectively, with 7 bases between them. Germline CDR1 is GTSNPN and CDR2 is SVGIG (reference sequence). This CDR3 spans 13 amino acids. The CDR3 protein is CAWSVQGNTEAFF. The CDR3, as DNA: TGTGCCTGGAGTGTACAGGGAAACACTGAAGCTTTCTTT.

This clone was seen once. Other nucleotide sequences from this sample produce the same CDR3. This sequence joins TRBV7-2 and TRBJ2-7; D possibly corresponds to TRBD1 (6 bases). Germline V CDR1 and CDR2: SGHTA, FQGNSA. The CDR3 is made up of 13 amino acids. With 5 bases removed from V and 5 bases from J, the gap between germline ends came to 13 bases. The CDR3 nucleotides are TGTGCCAGCAGCCCACAACAGGGTCACGAGCAGTACTTC. Its translation is CASSPQQGHEQYF.

The chain has TRBV7-8 and TRBJ2-7, with D possibly matching TRBD1 (6 bases). This CDR3 region has 14 residues. Trimming stripped 5 bases from V and 3 bases from J, with 14 bases between. Germline V gene sequence: CDR1 SGHVS, CDR2 FQNEAQ. CDR3: CASSNTGQLYEQYF. CDR3 DNA sequence: TGTGCCAGCAGCAATACTGGACAGCTCTACGAGCAGTACTTC.

The V gene is TRBV28, the J gene TRBJ1-3; maybe TRBD1 (5 bases). V gave up 5 bases and J gave up 0 bases, with 17 bases separating them. In germline, CDR1 is MDHEN, CDR2 SYDVKM. The CDR3 is 17 amino acids. The CDR3: CASSTLWGGGSGNTIYF. The CDR3 DNA is TGTGCCAGCAGTACCCTTTGGGGTGGGGGCTCTGGAAACACCATATATTTT.

V gene TRBV5-4 combines with J gene TRBJ1-1, with 8 bases identical to TRBD1. CDR1 SGHNT and CDR2 YYREEE come from the germline V gene (reference sequence). The CDR3 contains 15 residues. With V trimmed by 2 bases and J by 0 bases, 3 bases remained unmatched. The CDR3 protein is CASSLRQGLNTEAFF. Here the CDR3 DNA reads TGTGCCAGCAGCTTACGACAGGGGTTGAACACTGAAGCTTTCTTT.

The chain employs TRBV15 and TRBJ1-4; D is possibly TRBD1 (6 bases). The germline V and J ends were trimmed by 3 bases and 10 bases, with 9 bases remaining between them. The CDR3 contains 12 residues. Germline V CDR1 and CDR2: LNHNV, YYDKDF (reference sequence). CDR3 protein: CATSREGGKLFF. In nucleotides, the CDR3 is TGTGCCACCAGCAGGGAGGGGGGAAAACTGTTTTTT. The entire variable domain, with the rest obtained from reference TRBV15 and TRBJ1-4, is as follows: DAMVIQNPRYQVTQFGKPVTLSCSQTLNHNVMYWYQQKSSQAPKLLFHYYDKDFNNEADTPDNFQSRRPNTSFCFLDIRSPGLGDTAMYLCATSREGGKLFFGSGTQLSVL.

Only a few counts were recorded for this clone. The chain employs TRBV10-3 and TRBJ1-1, with D maybe TRBD1 (5 bases). This CDR3 has 14 amino acids. With 2 bases removed from V and 1 base from J, the gap between germline ends came to 8 bases. Germline V CDR1 and CDR2: ENHRY, SYGVKD. For the CDR3, the DNA is TGTGCCATCAGTGAGCAGGGCAGGAACACTGAAGCTTTCTTT. This sequence encodes CAISEQGRNTEAFF.

The CDR3 here is CTSSQPRFHTEAFF. The CDR3 region has the DNA TGCACCAGCAGCCAGCCCCGCTTCCACACTGAAGCTTTCTTT. The chain carries TRBV1 and TRBJ1-1. TRBV1 is recorded as a pseudogene. This CDR3 is built from 14 residues.

This clone appeared once. The V and J genes are TRBV6-5 and TRBJ2-7, with no clear D. The CDR3 is 13 residues long. CDR1 and CDR2 from the germline V gene are MNHEY and SVGAGI. The germline V and J ends were trimmed by 5 bases and 2 bases, with 10 bases remaining between them. CDR3 DNA: TGTGCCAGCAGTGTGGTAGGCACCTACGAGCAGTACTTC. This sequence encodes CASSVVGTYEQYF.

The V gene is TRBV28, the J gene TRBJ1-1; 7 bases are a match to TRBD1. Germline values: CDR1 MDHEN, CDR2 SYDVKM. The CDR3 has 16 amino acids. The ends lost 3 bases at V and 0 bases at J; junction bases unmatched: 7. The CDR3 loop reads CASSFLLGTVNTEAFF. The CDR3, as DNA: TGTGCCAGCAGTTTTCTTTTAGGGACAGTGAACACTGAAGCTTTCTTT.